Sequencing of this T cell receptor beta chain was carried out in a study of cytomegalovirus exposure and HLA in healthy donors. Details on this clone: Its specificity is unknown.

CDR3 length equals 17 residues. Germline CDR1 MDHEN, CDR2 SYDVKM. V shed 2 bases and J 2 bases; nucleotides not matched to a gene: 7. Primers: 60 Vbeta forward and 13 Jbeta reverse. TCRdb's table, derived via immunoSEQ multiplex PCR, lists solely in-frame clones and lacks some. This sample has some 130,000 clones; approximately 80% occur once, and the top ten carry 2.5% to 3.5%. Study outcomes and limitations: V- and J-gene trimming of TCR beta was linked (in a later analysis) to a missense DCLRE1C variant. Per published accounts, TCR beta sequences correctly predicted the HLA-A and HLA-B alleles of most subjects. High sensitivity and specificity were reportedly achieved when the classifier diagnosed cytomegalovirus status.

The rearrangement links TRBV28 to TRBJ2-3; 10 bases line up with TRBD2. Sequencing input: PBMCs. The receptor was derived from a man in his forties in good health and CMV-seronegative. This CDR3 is CASSLRALAGLTDTQYF. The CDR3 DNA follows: TGTGCCAGCAGTTTAAGGGCACTAGCGGGACTCACAGATACGCAGTATTTT. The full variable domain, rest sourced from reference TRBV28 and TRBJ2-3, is DVKVTQSSRYLVKRTGEKVFLECVQDMDHENMFWYRQDPGLGLRLIYFSYDVKMKEKGDIPEGYSVSREKKERFSLILESASTNQTSMYLCASSLRALAGLTDTQYFGPGTRLTVL.